The rows below give T cell receptor beta chains drawn from one sample of a study of shared clonotypes between healthy human individuals. Generated by immunoSEQ multiplex PCR, the TCRdb table keeps only in-frame clones and is missing some. The table has a few million clones, about 94% seen once. The sequencing input was naive CD4+ T cells sorted from blood. These receptors all come from a man aged 18 to 29 in good health. The CDR3 runs from the conserved cysteine through the conserved F or W. Each record gives: D gene, V gene, J gene, clone size, CDR3 DNA, CDR3 protein. D genes are given only for firm matches. Expanded clones are given a class, and other clones once, few, many or no size at all.

d_call: TRBD1; v_call: TRBV30; j_call: TRBJ2-1; clone_size: -; cdr3_nt: TGTGCCTGGAGTGTACTAAGGGGGCCTGGCAATGAGCAGTTCTTC; cdr3_aa: CAWSVLRGPGNEQFF
d_call: TRBD1; v_call: TRBV7-9; j_call: TRBJ1-5; clone_size: -; cdr3_nt: TGTGCCAGCAGTCTCACAGGGGAAAGGGGTCAGCCCCAGCATTTT; cdr3_aa: CASSLTGERGQPQHF
d_call: -; v_call: TRBV7-2; j_call: TRBJ1-1; clone_size: once; cdr3_nt: TGTGCCAGCAGCTCCTGGGGGGGGAGCACTGAAGCTTTCTTT; cdr3_aa: CASSSWGGSTEAFF
d_call: -; v_call: TRBV18; j_call: TRBJ2-2; clone_size: -; cdr3_nt: TGTGCCAGCTCACCAACCAGAGGCACCGGGGAGCTGTTTTTT; cdr3_aa: CASSPTRGTGELFF
d_call: -; v_call: TRBV28; j_call: TRBJ1-4; clone_size: -; cdr3_nt: TGTGCCAGCAGCTCGGCAGGGAAACCAACTAATGAAAAACTGTTTTTT; cdr3_aa: CASSSAGKPTNEKLFF
d_call: TRBD1; v_call: TRBV7-9; j_call: TRBJ2-3; clone_size: -; cdr3_nt: TGTGCCAGCAGGCGTGAGGACAGGGTGGAAGATACGCAGTATTTT; cdr3_aa: CASRREDRVEDTQYF
d_call: -; v_call: TRBV25-1; j_call: TRBJ2-7; clone_size: -; cdr3_nt: TGTGCCAGCAGCCGTGAGGGGCTGGCCCACGAGCAGTACTTC; cdr3_aa: CASSREGLAHEQYF
d_call: -; v_call: TRBV27; j_call: TRBJ2-7; clone_size: -; cdr3_nt: TGTGCCAGCAGTTCCGGGGCAGGGGCCTACGAGCAGTACTTC; cdr3_aa: CASSSGAGAYEQYF
d_call: -; v_call: TRBV10-3; j_call: TRBJ1-3; clone_size: -; cdr3_nt: TGTGCCATCAGTGAGTCCTTCCAAACAAACTTTGGAAACACCATATATTTT; cdr3_aa: CAISESFQTNFGNTIYF
d_call: TRBD1; v_call: TRBV4-3; j_call: TRBJ1-6; clone_size: -; cdr3_nt: TGCGCCAGCAGCCAAAAGACAGGGGGAAGCCTCCACTTT; cdr3_aa: CASSQKTGGSLHF
d_call: -; v_call: TRBV10-3; j_call: TRBJ1-2; clone_size: -; cdr3_nt: TGTGCCATCAGTGGATCGCAGGGTGGCATAAGGGGCTACACCTTC; cdr3_aa: CAISGSQGGIRGYTF
d_call: -; v_call: TRBV28; j_call: TRBJ1-5; clone_size: once; cdr3_nt: TGTGCCAGCAGCGTGAGGGGGAATCAGCCCCAGCATTTT; cdr3_aa: CASSVRGNQPQHF
d_call: TRBD1; v_call: TRBV28; j_call: TRBJ2-7; clone_size: -; cdr3_nt: TGTGCCAGCACCATTAGGGACAGACGAACCTACGAGCAGTACTTC; cdr3_aa: CASTIRDRRTYEQYF
d_call: -; v_call: TRBV11-2; j_call: TRBJ2-2; clone_size: -; cdr3_nt: TGTGCCAGCACCCTGGACAGAAACACCGGGGAGCTGTTTTTT; cdr3_aa: CASTLDRNTGELFF
d_call: -; v_call: TRBV18; j_call: TRBJ2-1; clone_size: -; cdr3_nt: TGTGCCAGCTCCCCCGGGGGGCCCTACAATGAGCAGTTCTTC; cdr3_aa: CASSPGGPYNEQFF
d_call: -; v_call: TRBV28; j_call: TRBJ2-5; clone_size: -; cdr3_nt: TGTGCCAGCAGTTTTACATTCCCCCAAGAGACCCAGTACTTC; cdr3_aa: CASSFTFPQETQYF
d_call: -; v_call: TRBV6-5; j_call: TRBJ1-2; clone_size: -; cdr3_nt: TGTGCCAGCAGTTCATTCCGACAGGCTTTTAACTATGGCTACACCTTC; cdr3_aa: CASSSFRQAFNYGYTF
d_call: TRBD2; v_call: TRBV5-1; j_call: TRBJ2-4; clone_size: -; cdr3_nt: TGCGCCAGCAGTCCGACTAGCGGGGCAGATGGCAAAAACATTCAGTACTTC; cdr3_aa: CASSPTSGADGKNIQYF
d_call: TRBD1; v_call: TRBV5-8; j_call: TRBJ1-5; clone_size: -; cdr3_nt: TGTGCCAGCAGCTTGGAAGGGGGCGCTTTGTCGGCTCAGCCCCAGCATTTT; cdr3_aa: CASSLEGGALSAQPQHF
d_call: -; v_call: TRBV30; j_call: TRBJ1-6; clone_size: -; cdr3_nt: TGTGCCTGGAGCCTGAACAGGGATTCACCCCTCCACTTT; cdr3_aa: CAWSLNRDSPLHF
d_call: -; v_call: TRBV10-1; j_call: TRBJ1-1; clone_size: -; cdr3_nt: TGCGCCAGCAGTAAAACCGGAGGTGAAGCTTTCTTT; cdr3_aa: CASSKTGGEAFF
d_call: -; v_call: TRBV4-2; j_call: TRBJ1-2; clone_size: -; cdr3_nt: TGTGCCAGCAGCCAAGAGGGACTCTATGGCTACACCTTC; cdr3_aa: CASSQEGLYGYTF